These T cell receptor beta chains were read from a single sample in a study of CXCR3-negative and CXCR3-positive naive CD8 T cells. Following a re-call of the 5' RACE reads, TCRdb has one entry per CDR3 protein and lacks DNA. The specimen's table records some 40,000 distinct CDR3 sequences. The sequenced sample was memory CD8+ T cells from blood. The receptor set was obtained from a human donor in good health. Some clones in this sample may be carry-over from other donors' samples. CDR3s include the opening cysteine and the closing phenylalanine or tryptophan. For some rows the clone size is stated as once, few or many, or as a class when expanded; others skip it.

j_gene | abundance | v_gene | CDR3aa
TRBJ2-7 | - | TRBV29-1 | CSVRGGLSYEQYF
TRBJ2-7 | - | TRBV14 | CASSSLSSYEQYF
TRBJ1-5 | medium-sized | TRBV7-9 | CASRDTGVGQPQHF
TRBJ2-7 | - | TRBV10-3 | CAISGQEAYEQYF
TRBJ2-3 | - | TRBV29-1 | CSVDSPASNTDTQYF
TRBJ2-7 | - | TRBV7-9 | CASSLTQGQYEQYF
TRBJ2-1 | - | TRBV20-1 | CSARGEGGSYNEQFF
TRBJ1-1 | - | TRBV4-2 | CASSRGESEAFF
TRBJ2-7 | - | TRBV4-2 | CASSQDKGTYEQYF
TRBJ2-1 | - | TRBV12-3/TRBV12-4 | CASSFGLVSYNEQFF
TRBJ2-7 | - | TRBV29-1 | CSVNLLAGAFYEQYF
TRBJ2-1 | - | TRBV14 | CASSQGSYNEQFF
TRBJ2-1 | - | TRBV19 | CASTPPGGYNEQFF
TRBJ2-7 | - | TRBV7-9 | CASSTTGQDYYEQYF
TRBJ1-6 | - | TRBV13 | CASSPGGSSYNSPLHF
TRBJ1-1 | - | TRBV9 | CASSPSGTGGTEAFF
TRBJ2-1 | - | TRBV5-1 | CASSLSGRITYNEQFF
TRBJ2-7 | - | TRBV5-1 | CASSALFDEQYF
TRBJ1-2 | - | TRBV12-3/TRBV12-4 | CASSFSSTDCTF
TRBJ2-2 | - | TRBV28 | CASSYPGDNTGELFF
TRBJ1-2 | - | TRBV29-1 | CSVEEGNYGYTF
TRBJ2-7 | - | TRBV5-1 | CASSPRDIYEQYF
TRBJ2-3 | - | TRBV5-1 | CASSLAQDKLFTDTQYF
TRBJ1-4 | - | TRBV5-1 | CASASGDGRDSATNEKLFF
TRBJ2-1 | - | TRBV7-2 | CASMQRPGLAEYLF
TRBJ2-7 | - | TRBV7-2 | CASSLVGDEQYF
TRBJ2-7 | - | TRBV7-2 | CASSLADYLRDEQYF
TRBJ2-5 | - | TRBV11-1 | CASSRAGNNGAQYF
TRBJ2-1 | - | TRBV14 | CASSARAGVGSPSYNEQFF
TRBJ2-1 | medium-sized | TRBV21-1 | CASSKPRLAGDYNEQFF
TRBJ1-5 | - | TRBV15 | CATSSYRGQPQHF
TRBJ2-7 | - | TRBV29-1 | CSVEGIGESYEQYF
TRBJ2-2 | - | TRBV24-1 | CATSDSTLETGELFF
TRBJ2-7 | - | TRBV28 | CASSFRGRLSYEQYF
TRBJ2-7 | - | TRBV7-9 | CASSLQTGPTYEQYF
TRBJ2-5 | - | TRBV7-7 | CASSLAGGEETQYF